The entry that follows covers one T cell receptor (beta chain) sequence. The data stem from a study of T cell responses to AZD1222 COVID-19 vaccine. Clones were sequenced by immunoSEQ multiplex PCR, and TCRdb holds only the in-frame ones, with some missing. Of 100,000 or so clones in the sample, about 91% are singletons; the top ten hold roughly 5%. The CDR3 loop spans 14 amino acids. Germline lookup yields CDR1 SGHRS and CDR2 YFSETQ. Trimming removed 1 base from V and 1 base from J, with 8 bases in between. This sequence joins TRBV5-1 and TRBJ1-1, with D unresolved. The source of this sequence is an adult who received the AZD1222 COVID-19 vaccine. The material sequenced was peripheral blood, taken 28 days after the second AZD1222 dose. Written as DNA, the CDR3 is TGCGCCAGCAGCTTGATAATTGGGAACACTGAAGCTTTCTTT. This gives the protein CASSLIIGNTEAFF.